The present T cell receptor (beta chain) was sequenced within a study of technical replicates of blood from a few donors. V was clipped by 1 base and J by 4 bases; unmatched bases: 16. The germline V gene encodes CDR1 SGDLS and CDR2 YYNGEE. The CDR3 runs 20 residues. Measured with immunoSEQ multiplex PCR; TCRdb has only the in-frame clones, and not every one. In the table there are 84,000 or so clones, roughly 94% of which are singletons. Sample: T cells isolated from PBMCs. The sequence was collected from a human donor in good health. V and J are TRBV9 and TRBJ2-2, with 10 bases identical to TRBD2. The CDR3: CASSVPLTGITSGTTGELFF. DNA for the CDR3: TGTGCCAGCAGCGTACCCCTGACAGGGATCACTAGCGGGACCACCGGGGAGCTGTTTTTT.